What follows are 22 T cell receptor beta chains derived from one specimen sequenced in a study of T cells in localized non-small cell lung cancer. Method: immunoSEQ multiplex PCR; TCRdb's copy keeps in-frame clones and lacks some. The sample contains around 79,000 clones, around 82% of which appear only once. The sequencing used PBMCs, collected before any cancer treatment. All receptors come from a man aged 35 to 69 with stage II squamous cell lung carcinoma.

The gene calls are TRBV4-2 and TRBJ2-5; 9 bases map to TRBD2. CDR3 size: 14 residues. Germline CDR1 reads LGHNA; CDR2 reads YNFKEQ. After removal of 4 bases from V and 2 bases from J, the junction contained 2 bases not matched to a gene. The CDR3 nucleotides read TGTGCCAGCAGCCCAGCGGGAGGACAAGAGACCCAGTACTTC. It yields the protein CASSPAGGQETQYF.

V gene TRBV7-9 combines with J gene TRBJ2-1; TRBD2 matches 9 bases. Trimming cost V 1 base and J 6 bases; bases outside gene matches: 7. Germline values: CDR1 SEHNR, CDR2 FQNEAQ (reference sequence). The CDR3 loop spans 16 amino acids. The CDR3 protein is CASSLGGLAGPNEQFF. Written as DNA, the CDR3 is TGTGCCAGCAGCTTAGGCGGCCTAGCGGGACCCAATGAGCAGTTCTTC.

V is TRBV25-1 and J is TRBJ2-5; 9 bases are shared with TRBD1. With 4 bases clipped from V and 2 bases from J, the junction kept 2 bases outside the gene matches. The CDR3 is made up of 14 amino acids. Germline-derived CDR1 and CDR2 are MGHDK and SYGVNS. CDR3 sequence reads: CASSVGQGQETQYF. The CDR3 DNA is TGTGCCAGCAGTGTCGGACAGGGGCAAGAGACCCAGTACTTC.

In this sample, this clone turned up a few times. The chain is built from TRBV7-2 and TRBJ1-2; no definite D call. CDR1 is SGHTA and CDR2 is FQGNSA in the germline V gene. The CDR3 totals 16 residues. V was cut by 5 bases and J by 4 bases, with 20 bases left in between. For the CDR3, the DNA is TGTGCCAGCAGCCAAATGGGTCCCTCCCTACTCTATGGCTACACCTTC. This gives the protein CASSQMGPSLLYGYTF. Using reference TRBV7-2 and TRBJ1-2 for the parts outside the CDR3, the full variable domain is GAGVSQSPSNKVTEKGKDVELRCDPISGHTALYWYRQSLGQGLEFLIYFQGNSAPDKSGLPSDRFSAERTGGSVSTLTIQRTQQEDSAVYLCASSQMGPSLLYGYTFGSGTRLTVV.

The chain is built from TRBV4-1 and TRBJ2-3; 15 nucleotides agree with TRBD2. This CDR3 is 17 amino acids long. Germline V CDR1 and CDR2: MGHRA, YSYEKL. J was trimmed by 3 bases and V by 3 bases; bases with no gene match: 4. CDR3 sequence (DNA): TGCGCCAGCAGCCATGGACTAGCGGGGGGGCCTACAGATACGCAGTATTTT. Encoded protein: CASSHGLAGGPTDTQYF.

This clone has a single count. The rearrangement uses TRBV11-2 and TRBJ1-2, with a weak D call TRBD1 (6 bases). With 0 bases removed from V and 3 bases from J, the gap between germline ends came to 11 bases. Germline V gene data show CDR1 as SGHAT and CDR2 as FQNNGV. The CDR3 length is 15 residues. The CDR3 sequence is CASSLEQGGHYGYTF. DNA of the CDR3: TGTGCCAGCAGCTTAGAACAGGGAGGCCACTATGGCTACACCTTC.

This clone was recorded a few times. The chain uses TRBV5-1 and TRBJ2-2; a possible D gene is TRBD1 (7 bases). The CDR3 is 16 residues long. Trimming pared 0 bases from V and 6 bases from J, leaving 15 bases between. Germline CDR1 is SGHRS and CDR2 is YFSETQ. CDR3 nucleotides: TGCGCCAGCAGCTTGGGAGACAGGGAGGACTCCGGGGAGCTGTTTTTT. Its translation: CASSLGDREDSGELFF.

This chain joins TRBV4-1 and TRBJ1-2, with 8 bases aligning to TRBD1. V shed 4 bases, J shed 4 bases, and the junction held 11 bases outside the gene matches. This CDR3 has 16 amino acids. Germline V CDR1 and CDR2: MGHRA, YSYEKL. CDR3 residues: CASSRGQGGTSYGYTF. The CDR3 bases are TGCGCCAGCAGCCGCGGACAGGGTGGTACGAGCTATGGCTACACCTTC.

In this sample, this clone turned up a few times. The J gene is TRBJ1-1, the V gene TRBV19; D perhaps matches TRBD1 (6 bases). The germline CDR1 and CDR2 sequences are LNHDA and SQIVND (reference sequence). Trimming took off 3 bases at V and 4 bases at J, with 9 bases between the two ends. This CDR3 contains 13 residues. This CDR3 reads CASSIGRGTEAFF. The CDR3, as DNA: TGTGCCAGTAGTATTGGCAGGGGCACTGAAGCTTTCTTT.

The chain has TRBV5-1 and TRBJ1-2, with D perhaps matching TRBD1 (5 bases). From germline, CDR1 is SGHRS and CDR2 YFSETQ. V was cut by 5 bases and J by 2 bases, with 10 bases left in between. The CDR3 sequence is 13 residues long. The CDR3 coding sequence is TGCGCCAGCAGACCCCCAGGGAACTATGGCTACACCTTC. Protein sequence: CASRPPGNYGYTF.

The rearrangement joins TRBV27 to TRBJ2-7, with 9 bases identical to TRBD2. Trimming cost V 6 bases and J 2 bases; bases outside gene matches: 8. CDR3 length: 15 amino acids. Germline lookup yields CDR1 MNHEY and CDR2 SMNVEV (reference sequence). In DNA form, the CDR3 reads TGTGCCAGCAGCCTAGGAGCGGGAGGAGCCTACGAGCAGTACTTC. Protein product: CASSLGAGGAYEQYF.

V gene TRBV5-4 combines with J gene TRBJ1-4, with 7 bases aligning to TRBD1. J gave up 4 bases and V 4 bases, and 4 bases lay outside the gene matches. Germline assignment: CDR1 SGHNT and CDR2 YYREEE (reference sequence). This CDR3 region has 14 residues. The DNA of the CDR3 is TGTGCCAGCAGCCCCCGGGACAGTAATGAAAAACTGTTTTTT. Translation: CASSPRDSNEKLFF.

The sample holds one count of this clone. V gene TRBV7-2 combines with J gene TRBJ2-7; the match to TRBD1 covers 8 bases. J was trimmed by 6 bases and V by 4 bases; bases with no gene match: 8. The CDR3 runs 14 residues. The germline CDR1 and CDR2 sequences are SGHTA and FQGNSA. The CDR3 reads CASSSTGALGEQYF. CDR3 bases: TGTGCCAGCAGCTCGACAGGGGCCCTCGGCGAGCAGTACTTC.

This clone came up a few times. V is TRBV6-6 and J is TRBJ2-7; D might be TRBD2 (6 bases). Trimming shortened V by 5 bases and J by 6 bases, and 14 bases separated the two germline ends. Germline loops: CDR1 MNHNY, CDR2 SVGAGI (reference sequence). The CDR3 totals 13 residues. For the CDR3, the DNA is TGTGCCAGCAGTGGGGGGACCGGCGGCGAGCAGTACTTC. Amino acid sequence: CASSGGTGGEQYF.

The rearrangement links TRBV5-4 to TRBJ2-5, with D perhaps TRBD1 (5 bases). CDR3 length: 16 residues. V lost 2 bases to trimming and J lost 0 bases, with 14 bases between them. Per the germline V gene, CDR1 is SGHNT and CDR2 is YYREEE (reference sequence). CDR3 nucleotides: TGTGCCAGCAGCTTAACGGGCAGGGCGTACCAAGAGACCCAGTACTTC. Protein sequence: CASSLTGRAYQETQYF.

This chain joins TRBV11-2 and TRBJ2-7; weak D call: TRBD2 (6 bases). Germline V gives CDR1 SGHAT, CDR2 FQNNGV. The CDR3 spans 13 residues. Trimming removed 8 bases from V and 5 bases from J, with 16 bases in between. The CDR3 DNA follows: TGTGCCAGCCGTACCTCTAGCGCCAACGAGCAGTACTTC. Translating it yields CASRTSSANEQYF. The full variable domain, in which reference TRBV11-2 and TRBJ2-7 provide the parts outside the CDR3, is EAGVAQSPRYKIIEKRQSVAFWCNPISGHATLYWYQQILGQGPKLLIQFQNNGVVDDSQLPKDRFSAERLKGVDSTLKIQPAKLEDSAVYLCASRTSSANEQYFGPGTRLTVT.

The rearrangement joins TRBV28 to TRBJ2-2; TRBD2 is a possible D gene (6 bases). The V gene's germline CDR1 is MDHEN and CDR2 SYDVKM. The CDR3 loop spans 14 amino acids. Trimming removed 8 bases at V and 1 base at J, with 11 bases between. In nucleotides, the CDR3 is TGTGCCAGCGGGGCGGGGATGAACACCGGGGAGCTGTTTTTT. The encoded protein is CASGAGMNTGELFF.

This clone occurred once. The rearrangement uses TRBV6-1 and TRBJ2-1; TRBD2 is a possible D gene (6 bases). CDR3 length: 12 residues. Germline CDR1 and CDR2: MNHNS and SASEGT. V shed 8 bases and J shed 7 bases, with 12 bases lying between them. CDR3 residues: CASRRAGNEQFF. The CDR3 DNA reads as TGTGCCAGCCGCCGGGCGGGAAATGAGCAGTTCTTC.

The rearrangement uses TRBV6-5 and TRBJ1-1; D perhaps matches TRBD1 (5 bases). This CDR3 has 15 residues. Germline CDR1 MNHEY, CDR2 SVGAGI. Trimming shortened V by 6 bases and J by 1 base, and 15 bases separated the two germline ends. The CDR3 spells CASRRLTQGNTEAFF. The DNA for the CDR3 is TGTGCCAGCAGGCGCCTAACCCAGGGGAACACTGAAGCTTTCTTT.

The gene calls are TRBV28 and TRBJ1-4; D gene ambiguous. The CDR3 length is 16 residues. Germline CDR1 is MDHEN and CDR2 is SYDVKM. V was shortened by 7 bases and J by 0 bases, with 15 bases between the two germline ends. The CDR3 is CASTPLGITTNEKLFF. The CDR3 region has the DNA TGTGCCAGCACCCCTTTAGGGATTACAACTAATGAAAAACTGTTTTTT. The complete variable domain, with remaining parts taken from reference TRBV28 and TRBJ1-4, reads DVKVTQSSRYLVKRTGEKVFLECVQDMDHENMFWYRQDPGLGLRLIYFSYDVKMKEKGDIPEGYSVSREKKERFSLILESASTNQTSMYLCASTPLGITTNEKLFFGSGTQLSVL.

The chain couples TRBV7-8 to TRBJ2-1, with TRBD2 as a possible D gene (7 bases). This CDR3 contains 13 residues. From germline, CDR1 is SGHVS and CDR2 FQNEAQ. V was shortened by 3 bases and J by 9 bases, with 12 bases between the two germline ends. The chain's CDR3 is CASSFGGATEQFF. DNA for the CDR3: TGTGCCAGCAGCTTTGGGGGGGCCACTGAGCAGTTCTTC. Full variable domain (outside the CDR3, taken from reference TRBV7-8 and TRBJ2-1): GAGVSQSPRYKVAKRGQDVALRCDPISGHVSLFWYQQALGQGPEFLTYFQNEAQLDKSGLPSDRFFAERPEGSVSTLKIQRTQQEDSAVYLCASSFGGATEQFFGPGTRLTVL.

V usage is TRBV28 and J usage is TRBJ2-7; TRBD1 or TRBD2 may be the D gene (5 bases each). There are 12 residues in the CDR3. V lost 10 bases, J lost 0 bases, and 10 bases lay in between. Germline V gene sequence: CDR1 MDHEN, CDR2 SYDVKM. CDR3 in amino acids: CAIRGASYEQYF. Here the CDR3 DNA reads TGTGCCATTAGGGGAGCCTCCTACGAGCAGTACTTC.